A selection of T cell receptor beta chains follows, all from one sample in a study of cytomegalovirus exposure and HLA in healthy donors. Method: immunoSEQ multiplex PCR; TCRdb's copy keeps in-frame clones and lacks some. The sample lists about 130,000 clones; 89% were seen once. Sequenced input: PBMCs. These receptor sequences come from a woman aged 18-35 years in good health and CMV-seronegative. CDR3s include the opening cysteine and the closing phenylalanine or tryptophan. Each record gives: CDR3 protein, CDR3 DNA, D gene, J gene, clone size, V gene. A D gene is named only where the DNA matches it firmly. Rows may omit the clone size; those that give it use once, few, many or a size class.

CDR3aa: CATQGTDSPLHF
CDR3nt: TGTGCCACACAGGGTACCGATTCACCCCTCCACTTT
d_gene: .
j_gene: TRBJ1-6
abundance: .
v_gene: TRBV10-3

CDR3aa: CSVGEAGELFF
CDR3nt: TGCAGCGTTGGTGAGGCCGGGGAGCTGTTTTTT
d_gene: .
j_gene: TRBJ2-2
abundance: .
v_gene: TRBV29-1

CDR3aa: CASRQQGSSYEQYF
CDR3nt: TGCGCCAGCAGACAACAGGGGTCCTCCTACGAGCAGTACTTC
d_gene: TRBD1
j_gene: TRBJ2-7
abundance: .
v_gene: TRBV4-1

CDR3aa: CASMDNGYTF
CDR3nt: TGCGCCAGCATGGACAATGGCTACACCTTC
d_gene: .
j_gene: TRBJ1-2
abundance: .
v_gene: TRBV10-2

CDR3aa: CASSLSGGEKLFF
CDR3nt: TGTGCCAGCAGCCTTTCAGGGGGGGAAAAACTGTTTTTT
d_gene: TRBD1
j_gene: TRBJ1-4
abundance: .
v_gene: TRBV7-9

CDR3aa: CSVRRGGNEQYF
CDR3nt: TGCAGCGTCCGACGGGGGGGCAACGAGCAGTACTTC
d_gene: TRBD2
j_gene: TRBJ2-7
abundance: few
v_gene: TRBV29-1

CDR3aa: CASSQRDRLQNTYGYTF
CDR3nt: TGCGCCAGCAGCCAACGGGACAGACTCCAAAACACCTATGGCTACACCTTC
d_gene: TRBD1
j_gene: TRBJ1-2
abundance: .
v_gene: TRBV4-1

CDR3aa: CASSYGQGVYNEQFF
CDR3nt: TGCGCCAGCAGCTATGGACAGGGTGTGTACAATGAGCAGTTCTTC
d_gene: TRBD1
j_gene: TRBJ2-1
abundance: .
v_gene: TRBV5-1

CDR3aa: CASSLGATNTYEQYF
CDR3nt: TGTGCCAGCAGCTTGGGAGCCACCAACACCTACGAGCAGTACTTC
d_gene: .
j_gene: TRBJ2-7
abundance: .
v_gene: TRBV7-9

CDR3aa: CASNKLGTSGGYQETQYF
CDR3nt: TGTGCCAGCAACAAACTCGGGACTAGCGGGGGGTACCAAGAGACCCAGTACTTC
d_gene: TRBD2
j_gene: TRBJ2-5
abundance: .
v_gene: TRBV2

CDR3aa: CASNRGYRNTEAFF
CDR3nt: TGTGCCAGCAACAGGGGTTATCGGAACACTGAAGCTTTCTTT
d_gene: TRBD1
j_gene: TRBJ1-1
abundance: once
v_gene: TRBV2

CDR3aa: CASSTEETNRAQYF
CDR3nt: TGCGCCAGCAGCACCGAAGAAACGAACAGGGCGCAGTACTTC
d_gene: .
j_gene: TRBJ2-7
abundance: .
v_gene: TRBV5-1

CDR3aa: CASSLPGTYEQYF
CDR3nt: TGCGCCAGCAGCTTGCCAGGTACCTACGAGCAGTACTTC
d_gene: .
j_gene: TRBJ2-7
abundance: .
v_gene: TRBV5-1